The text below deals with one T cell receptor (beta chain). The sample is drawn from a study of blood T cell repertoires in COVID-19. Study-wide background: Acute and convalescent COVID-19 specimens originated in the United States, Italy and Spain.

Sequencing used immunoSEQ multiplex PCR; TCRdb keeps in-frame clones, though not all of them. The sample has some 350,000 clones, around 89% seen once. Germline values: CDR1 ENHRY, CDR2 SYGVKD. The V and J ends lost 2 bases and 7 bases respectively, with 6 bases between them. The CDR3 totals 11 residues. This sequence joins TRBV10-3 and TRBJ2-7; unclear D gene. The TCR was taken from a man aged 18-30 years with active or convalescent COVID-19. Input material: peripheral blood. Here the CDR3 DNA reads TGTGCCATCAGTGAGGTACAGGAGCAGTACTTC. Its protein is CAISEVQEQYF.